The next 26 T cell receptor beta chains were all read from a single sample in a study of cytomegalovirus exposure and HLA in healthy donors. With 60 Vbeta and 13 Jbeta primers, the PCR was carried out. This table comes from immunoSEQ multiplex PCR, and its TCRdb copy is limited to in-frame clones, with some not included. This table has under 200,000 clones, about 80% appearing once. Sequencing was done on a sample of PBMCs. These TCRs come from a man aged 35 to 55 in good health and CMV-seronegative.

This clone came up once. This chain connects TRBV6-1 to TRBJ1-2; D is perhaps TRBD1 (6 bases). This CDR3 contains 13 residues. Trimming took 6 bases from V and 6 from J, leaving 14 bases between them. CDR1 MNHNS and CDR2 SASEGT come from the germline V gene. The CDR3 spells CASSRGEGHGYTF. The CDR3 nucleotides read TGTGCCAGCAGCAGGGGCGAGGGGCATGGCTACACCTTC.

The chain couples TRBV7-8 to TRBJ2-2, with 12 bases identical to TRBD1. V was clipped by 4 bases and J by 0 bases; unmatched bases: 6. CDR1 and CDR2 (germline): SGHVS, FQNEAQ. There are 18 residues in the CDR3. The CDR3 DNA follows: TGTGCCAGCAGCTGGGACAGGGGGCTAATCGCGAACACCGGGGAGCTGTTTTTT. Protein sequence: CASSWDRGLIANTGELFF.

The chain carries TRBV27 and TRBJ1-3, with D possibly matching TRBD1 (5 bases). The ends were cut back, 6 bases at V and 3 bases at J, with 12 bases in the middle. Germline V CDR1 and CDR2: MNHEY, SMNVEV (reference sequence). The length of the CDR3 is 14 residues. Here the CDR3 reads CASRKGHSGNTIYF. The CDR3 region has the DNA TGTGCCAGCAGAAAGGGGCACAGTGGAAACACCATATATTTT.

The rearrangement joins TRBV6-6 to TRBJ2-2; 7 bases are a match to TRBD2. Trimming removed 0 bases from V and 6 bases from J; junction bases left unmatched: 4. CDR1 MNHNY and CDR2 SVGAGI come from the germline V gene (reference sequence). This CDR3 has 15 residues. This CDR3 is CASSYSRGSPGELFF. CDR3 coding DNA: TGTGCCAGCAGTTACTCGCGCGGGAGTCCCGGGGAGCTGTTTTTT.

This chain's CDR3 is CASSASTSGKGDIQYF. The CDR3 DNA follows: TGCGCCAGCAGCGCCTCGACTAGCGGGAAAGGGGACATTCAGTACTTC. The V gene is TRBV5-1, the J gene TRBJ2-4, with 11 bases fitting TRBD2. CDR3 length: 16 residues. Looked up from germline, CDR1 is SGHRS and CDR2 is YFSETQ. V shed 4 bases and J 8 bases; nucleotides not matched to a gene: 11.

The CDR3 sequence is CASSPQGRWTEAFF. The CDR3 DNA follows: TGTGCCAGCTCACCCCAGGGTAGGTGGACTGAAGCTTTCTTT. The genes are TRBV18 and TRBJ1-1, with a tentative D call TRBD1 (5 bases). CDR3 length: 14 residues. V lost 3 bases to trimming and J lost 5 bases, with 13 bases between them. Germline loops: CDR1 KGHSH, CDR2 LQKENI.

The chain links TRBV14 to TRBJ1-3; no reliable D call. The V gene's germline CDR1 is SGHDN and CDR2 FVKESK. This CDR3 region has 14 residues. Trimming shortened V by 6 bases and J by 0 bases, and 9 bases separated the two germline ends. The CDR3 here is CASSQFLSGNTIYF. The CDR3 DNA reads TGTGCCAGCAGTCAGTTCCTCTCTGGAAACACCATATATTTT.

The V call is TRBV18, the J call TRBJ2-1, with 9 bases lining up with TRBD2. In germline, CDR1 is KGHSH, CDR2 LQKENI. The CDR3 consists of 17 residues. V dropped 3 bases and J dropped 1; count of bases not matched to a gene: 7. CDR3 amino acids: CASSPAGGLGSYNEQFF. The CDR3, as DNA: TGTGCCAGCTCACCCGCGGGAGGGCTGGGATCCTACAATGAGCAGTTCTTC.

The CDR3 sequence: CASSADPSGTVGKNIQYF. The CDR3 bases are TGTGCCAGCAGTGCCGATCCTAGCGGGACCGTAGGCAAAAACATTCAGTACTTC. The rearrangement joins TRBV6-4 to TRBJ2-4; 9 bases line up with TRBD2. The CDR3 runs 18 residues. Germline values: CDR1 MRHNA, CDR2 SNTAGT. V was pared by 4 bases and J by 3 bases, with 13 bases of the junction left unmatched.

CDR3 residues: CASTLAGGYTGELFF. In DNA, the CDR3 is TGCGCCAGCACCCTAGCGGGGGGGTACACCGGGGAGCTGTTTTTT. The rearrangement uses TRBV5-1 and TRBJ2-2; 12 bases match TRBD2. The ends lost 6 bases at V and 3 bases at J; junction bases unmatched: 3. CDR3 length: 15 residues. Per germline, CDR1 SGHRS and CDR2 YFSETQ. The full variable domain, its missing parts supplied by reference TRBV5-1 and TRBJ2-2, is KAGVTQTPRYLIKTRGQQVTLSCSPISGHRSVSWYQQTPGQGLQFLFEYFSETQRNKGNFPGRFSGRQFSNSRSEMNVSTLELGDSALYLCASTLAGGYTGELFFGEGSRLTVL.

This clone was seen a handful of times. This sequence joins TRBV5-1 and TRBJ2-7; maybe TRBD1 (7 bases). In germline, CDR1 is SGHRS, CDR2 YFSETQ. With 1 base removed from V and 2 bases from J, the gap between germline ends came to 25 bases. The length of the CDR3 is 19 residues. For the CDR3, the DNA is TGCGCCAGCAGCTTGAGACCCCCGGACAGGAGGGGCCTGACCTACGAGCAGTACTTC. Residues: CASSLRPPDRRGLTYEQYF.

This clone was counted only a few times. This sequence joins TRBV2 and TRBJ2-3; the D is unclear. Per germline, CDR1 SNHLY and CDR2 FYNNEI. Between the trimmed V and J ends, which lost 4 bases and 0 bases, there was a span of 8 bases. The CDR3 is 14 amino acids. CDR3 sequence reads: CASSGTSSTDTQYF. In nucleotides, the CDR3 is TGTGCCAGCAGTGGAACTTCTAGCACAGATACGCAGTATTTT.

This rearrangement joins TRBV19 to TRBJ1-5, with TRBD1 as a possible D gene (6 bases). This CDR3 contains 17 residues. Looked up from germline, CDR1 is LNHDA and CDR2 is SQIVND (reference sequence). V was trimmed by 3 bases and J by 0 bases, leaving 15 bases between them. CDR3 protein: CASSITGIPNSNQPQHF. The DNA of the CDR3 is TGTGCCAGTAGTATTACAGGGATTCCTAATAGCAATCAGCCCCAGCATTTT.

The gene calls are TRBV13 and TRBJ2-3; D is uncertain. The V end lost 2 bases, the J end lost 3 bases, and 6 bases lay between the germline ends. From germline, CDR1 is PRHDT and CDR2 FYEKMQ (reference sequence). The CDR3 extends over 13 amino acids. The CDR3: CASSLPGTDTQYF. CDR3 DNA sequence: TGTGCCAGCAGCTTACCGGGTACAGATACGCAGTATTTT.

This clone appeared a single time. J is TRBJ2-5 and V is TRBV5-1, with D perhaps matching TRBD2 (6 bases). The V gene lost 6 bases and the J gene lost 0 bases, with 15 bases spanning the gap. Looked up from germline, CDR1 is SGHRS and CDR2 is YFSETQ. The CDR3 is made up of 15 amino acids. CDR3 region: CASTVARGYQETQYF. Here the CDR3 DNA reads TGCGCCAGCACCGTTGCTCGGGGGTACCAAGAGACCCAGTACTTC. The whole variable domain, remainder taken from reference TRBV5-1 and TRBJ2-5, is KAGVTQTPRYLIKTRGQQVTLSCSPISGHRSVSWYQQTPGQGLQFLFEYFSETQRNKGNFPGRFSGRQFSNSRSEMNVSTLELGDSALYLCASTVARGYQETQYFGPGTRLLVL.

This clone was found once. The chain carries TRBV4-1 and TRBJ2-3, with D hard to call. The germline gives CDR1 MGHRA, CDR2 YSYEKL. This CDR3 has 13 amino acids. Between the trimmed V and J ends, which lost 5 bases and 4 bases, there was a span of 10 bases. CDR3 DNA: TGCGCCAGCAGCTTACAAGTCGCAGATACGCAGTATTTT. This translates into CASSLQVADTQYF.

The chain joins TRBV28 to TRBJ2-5; possibly TRBD1 for D (6 bases). The CDR3 is 17 amino acids. V was shortened by 2 bases and J by 4 bases, with 20 bases between the two germline ends. Looked up from germline, CDR1 is MDHEN and CDR2 is SYDVKM. CDR3 DNA sequence: TGTGCCAGCAGTTTAGGTTATGATACGGACAGAGTAGAGACCCAGTACTTC. Its translation: CASSLGYDTDRVETQYF.

In the case of this clone: One end of the junction is discordant with germline, which a read error may explain. The sample holds other DNA sequences that translate to the same CDR3. The chain links TRBV9 to TRBJ2-7; TRBD2 matches 7 bases. This CDR3 is built from 16 residues. CDR1 is SGDLS, CDR2 YYNGEE, per germline. The CDR3 DNA reads as TGTGCCAGCAGCCCCCGGGTAGCGGGTCGCCTCTACGAGCAATACTTC. Translating it yields CASSPRVAGRLYEQYF.

The chain has TRBV27 and TRBJ2-3; 8 nucleotides line up with TRBD1. Unmatched junction bases numbered 4, after V lost 7 bases and J lost 4 bases. CDR1 and CDR2 (germline): MNHEY, SMNVEV (reference sequence). CDR3 length: 13 amino acids. CDR3: CASIGQGSDTQYF. CDR3 DNA: TGTGCCAGCATCGGACAGGGTTCAGATACGCAGTATTTT.

V and J are TRBV5-1 and TRBJ1-2; D is undetermined. CDR3 length: 18 residues. From germline, CDR1 is SGHRS and CDR2 YFSETQ. Trimming removed 0 bases at V and 12 bases at J, with 30 bases between. CDR3 loop: CASSLAYRAPDEKEGDTF. For the CDR3, the DNA is TGCGCCAGCAGCTTGGCCTATCGGGCCCCAGATGAAAAAGAGGGCGACACCTTC. The entire variable domain, with the rest obtained from reference TRBV5-1 and TRBJ1-2, is as follows: KAGVTQTPRYLIKTRGQQVTLSCSPISGHRSVSWYQQTPGQGLQFLFEYFSETQRNKGNFPGRFSGRQFSNSRSEMNVSTLELGDSALYLCASSLAYRAPDEKEGDTFGSGTRLTVV.

The chain joins TRBV19 to TRBJ1-5, with D possibly being TRBD1 (5 bases). Trimming left V 4 bases short and J 6 bases short, with 16 bases between. CDR1 LNHDA and CDR2 SQIVND come from the germline V gene (reference sequence). The CDR3 spans 15 residues. CDR3 amino acids: CASSKRQGRGQPQHF. The CDR3 nucleotides are TGTGCCAGTAGTAAACGTCAGGGTAGGGGTCAGCCCCAGCATTTT.

The rearrangement uses TRBV28 and TRBJ1-1, with D perhaps TRBD1 (5 bases). CDR3 size: 13 residues. Trimming removed 3 bases at V and 1 base at J, with 6 bases between. The germline V gene has CDR1 MDHEN and CDR2 SYDVKM. For the CDR3, the DNA is TGTGCCAGCAGTTTCGGGGGGAACACTGAAGCTTTCTTT. It translates to CASSFGGNTEAFF. The full variable domain, its missing parts supplied by reference TRBV28 and TRBJ1-1, is DVKVTQSSRYLVKRTGEKVFLECVQDMDHENMFWYRQDPGLGLRLIYFSYDVKMKEKGDIPEGYSVSREKKERFSLILESASTNQTSMYLCASSFGGNTEAFFGQGTRLTVV.

This sequence joins TRBV28 and TRBJ1-5; TRBD1 agrees at 7 bases. Looked up from germline, CDR1 is MDHEN and CDR2 is SYDVKM. V was clipped by 6 bases and J by 2 bases; unmatched bases: 7. CDR3 length equals 15 residues. The CDR3 is CASSPQGVGNQPQHF. CDR3 bases: TGTGCCAGCAGCCCGCAGGGGGTGGGCAATCAGCCCCAGCATTTT.

The V gene is TRBV7-8, the J gene TRBJ2-7; tentative D call: TRBD2 (5 bases). The CDR3 totals 15 residues. The ends were cut back, 0 bases at V and 4 bases at J, with 13 bases in the middle. Germline V gene sequence: CDR1 SGHVS, CDR2 FQNEAQ. In nucleotides, the CDR3 is TGTGCCAGCAGCTTAGCGGGTTGGCGGGCATACGAGCAGTACGTC. Protein: CASSLAGWRAYEQYV.

The chain recombines TRBV7-2 with TRBJ2-2; 8 bases match TRBD2. Germline CDR1 is SGHTA and CDR2 is FQGNSA. This CDR3 comprises 18 residues. With 1 base clipped from V and 3 bases from J, the junction kept 10 bases outside the gene matches. As DNA, the CDR3 is TGTGCCAGCAGCTTAGAGGCTAGCGGGTTTAGCGACACCGGGGAGCTGTTTTTT. As protein: CASSLEASGFSDTGELFF.

The CDR3 loop is CATTTGTENIQYF. CDR3 nucleotide sequence: TGTGCCACCACGACCGGGACAGAAAACATTCAGTACTTC. The chain links TRBV6-5 to TRBJ2-4; 7 bases match TRBD1. Trimming cost V 10 bases and J 5 bases; bases outside gene matches: 8. Looked up from germline, CDR1 is MNHEY and CDR2 is SVGAGI. There are 13 residues in the CDR3.